This T cell receptor beta chain was captured by sequencing in a study of regulatory T cells in long-lasting Graves disease. Documented time point: newly diagnosed GD, antithyroid drugs for less than 3 months. Generation of the TCR library employed RNA extracted from PBMCs. This clonotype was observed many times. Library construction for TCR beta used iRepertoire HTBI primers and Arm-PCR of CDR3 regions. TCRdb ran MiXCR on the multiplex PCR reads and lists one entry per CDR3 protein. The sample has 450,000 to 500,000 distinct CDR3 sequences; about a sixth are singletons. These data also featured in a second study, about T cells in Graves' hyperthyroidism and ophthalmopathy.

The TCR originated in a man between 40 and 49 years old with Graves disease. The sample was peripheral blood mononuclear cells (PBMCs), taken at new diagnosis, from a patient treated with antithyroid drugs.

The CDR3 loop is CASRRTSNQPQHF. The DNA for the CDR3 is TGTGCCAGCAGAAGGACCAGCAATCAGCCCCAGCATTTT. The chain combines TRBV6-1 with TRBJ1-5; D unclear. Germline values: CDR1 MNHNS, CDR2 SASEGT. The CDR3 loop spans 13 amino acids. V shed 6 bases and J shed 1 base, with 7 bases lying between them.